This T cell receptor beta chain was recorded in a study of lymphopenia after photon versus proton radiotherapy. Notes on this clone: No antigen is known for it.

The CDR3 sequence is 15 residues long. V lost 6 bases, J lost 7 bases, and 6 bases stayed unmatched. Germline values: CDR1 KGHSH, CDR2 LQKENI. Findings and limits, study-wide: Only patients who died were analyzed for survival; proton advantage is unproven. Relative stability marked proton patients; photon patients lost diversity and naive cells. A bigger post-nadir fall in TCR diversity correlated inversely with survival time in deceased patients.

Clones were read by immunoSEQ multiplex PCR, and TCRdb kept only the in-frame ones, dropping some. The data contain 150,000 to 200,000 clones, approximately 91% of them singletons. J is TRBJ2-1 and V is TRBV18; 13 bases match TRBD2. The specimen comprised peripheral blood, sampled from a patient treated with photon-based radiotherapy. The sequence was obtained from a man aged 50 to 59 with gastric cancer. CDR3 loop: CASSRGLAGENEQFF. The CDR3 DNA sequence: TGTGCCAGCTCCCGAGGACTAGCGGGAGAAAATGAGCAGTTCTTC.